This T cell receptor beta chain was sequenced in a study of cytomegalovirus exposure and HLA in healthy donors. Study as a whole: The Caucasian-associated ancestry cluster contained about 80% of the roughly 370 genotyped donors.

Study outcomes and limitations: Among donors in an Asian-associated ancestry cluster, a later analysis reportedly found fewer N-insertions than the approximately 670-donor mean. Across all donors, roughly uniform sequencing depth was an assumption of the presence/absence analyses.

About this clone: Its antigen remains unknown.

Vbeta (60) and Jbeta (13) primers were used in the PCR. This table comes from immunoSEQ multiplex PCR, and its TCRdb copy is limited to in-frame clones, with some not included. This table holds about 160,000 clones, 81% found once. The V gene lost 1 base and the J gene lost 6 bases, with 7 bases spanning the gap. The V gene's germline CDR1 is SGHVS and CDR2 FNYEAQ. This CDR3 is built from 13 residues. The receptor was isolated from a woman aged 18 to 35 in good health and CMV-seronegative. The chain couples TRBV7-6 to TRBJ1-5; no definite D call. The sequencing input was PBMCs. The CDR3 DNA is TGTGCCAGCAGCTTAGTGTCAGGTCAGCCCCAGCATTTT. Amino acid sequence: CASSLVSGQPQHF. Full variable domain (outside the CDR3, taken from reference TRBV7-6 and TRBJ1-5): GAGVSQSPRYKVTKRGQDVALRCDPISGHVSLYWYRQALGQGPEFLTYFNYEAQQDKSGLPNDRFSAERPEGSISTLTIQRTEQRDSAMYRCASSLVSGQPQHFGDGTRLSIL.